This TCR beta chain stems from a study of T cells in Graves' hyperthyroidism and ophthalmopathy. Findings of the study overall: Model output signaled ophthalmopathy a median around 5.9 months ahead of onset. Most clonotypes expanded in the thyroid (above 0.001) were also present in blood.

Patients were excluded for uncontrolled infection, other autoimmune disease, pregnancy or lactation. Ten or more counts support this clonotype. Its specificity is unknown. The CDR3 is 14 residues long. Trimming took 4 bases from V and 5 from J, leaving 13 bases between them. Per germline, CDR1 SEHNR and CDR2 FQNEAQ (reference sequence). There were TCR beta CDR3 regions amplified from RNA transcripts. TCR CDR3 underwent first-round RT-PCR with the HTBI primer set. TCRdb re-derived calls from the multiplex PCR reads in MiXCR, one entry per CDR3 protein. The sample contains hundreds of thousands of distinct CDR3 sequences, about a sixth of which appear only once.

The receptor was isolated from a young woman with Graves' hyperthyroidism. The V gene is TRBV7-9, the J gene TRBJ2-3; the D gene is possibly TRBD2 (6 bases). The sequenced sample was blood. The CDR3 bases are TGTGCCAGCAGCTGGAGGGAGTTTCGAGATACGCAGTATTTT. This translates into CASSWREFRDTQYF. Looking up the rest from reference TRBV7-9 and TRBJ2-3 gives the full variable domain: DTGVSQNPRHKITKRGQNVTFRCDPISEHNRLYWYRQTLGQGPEFLTYFQNEAQLEKSRLLSDRFSAERPKGSFSTLEIQRTEQGDSAMYLCASSWREFRDTQYFGPGTRLTVL.